This T cell receptor beta chain stems from a study of vaccination effects on CD4 cells after COVID-19. Whole-study context: A median of 72 days separated the second dose and sampling.

Concerning this clone itself: Its specificity is unknown.

Sequencing was performed with immunoSEQ multiplex PCR; in TCRdb, only in-frame clones are kept and a portion is missing. The sample shows approximately 31,000 clones, roughly 81% of them seen only once. A 10-day culture period preceded the isolation of CD4+ T cells. Participants completed two doses of the BNT162b2 or mRNA-1273 vaccine. The CDR3 is made up of 14 amino acids. Between the trimmed V and J ends, which lost 1 base and 4 bases, there was a span of 8 bases. Germline CDR1 is SGHRS and CDR2 is YFSETQ. This chain joins TRBV5-1 and TRBJ2-2, with D maybe TRBD2 (5 bases). This clonotype originated in a human donor who received a COVID-19 vaccine. Sequencing was performed on CD4+ T cells from PBMCs cultured without peptide, taken after COVID-19 vaccination. The CDR3 loop reads CASSLSGVTGELFF. CDR3 DNA: TGCGCCAGCAGCTTGTCCGGGGTCACCGGGGAGCTGTTTTTT.